These 20 T cell receptor beta chains came from one sample sequenced in a study of blood T cell repertoires in COVID-19. Sequencing used immunoSEQ multiplex PCR; TCRdb keeps in-frame clones, though not all of them. The sample holds about 180,000 clones; approximately 89% are singletons and the top ten take around 6.2%. Source material: PBMCs or T cells enriched from blood (not recorded which). The origin of the receptors is a man aged 40-55 years who had recovered from COVID-19.

The gene calls are TRBV12-5 and TRBJ2-7, with D possibly matching TRBD2 (6 bases). Germline V gene sequence: CDR1 LGHNT, CDR2 FRNRAP. This CDR3 has 16 residues. Trimming left V 0 bases short and J 5 bases short, with 17 bases between. The CDR3 DNA reads as TGTGCTAGTGGTTTGGTACGTGGAGGGGTGAGGCACGAGCAGTACTTC. Translation gives CASGLVRGGVRHEQYF.

The rearrangement uses TRBV28 and TRBJ2-7; D remains unclear. This CDR3 comprises 15 residues. Germline CDR1 MDHEN, CDR2 SYDVKM. V lost 5 bases, J lost 1 base, and 15 bases lay in between. CDR3 nucleotide sequence: TGTGCCAGCAGTATCTCCGGGTCAAGGTCCTACGAGCAGTACTTC. Protein product: CASSISGSRSYEQYF.

A few counts support this clone. The chain combines TRBV11-2 with TRBJ2-7, with TRBD1 as a possible D gene (6 bases). CDR1 and CDR2 from the germline V gene are SGHAT and FQNNGV. The CDR3 is 15 residues long. The germline V and J ends were trimmed by 4 bases and 3 bases, with 16 bases remaining between them. The CDR3 DNA follows: TGTGCCAGCAGCTCAGACAGGAGGATACTCTACGAGCAGTACTTC. This codes for CASSSDRRILYEQYF.

The gene calls are TRBV6-5 and TRBJ2-3; TRBD1 is a possible D gene (5 bases). Per the germline V gene, CDR1 is MNHEY and CDR2 is SVGAGI. V lost 5 bases, J lost 1 base, and 10 bases lay in between. The CDR3 is made up of 14 amino acids. CDR3 protein: CASSRGSRTDTQYF. The CDR3 DNA reads as TGTGCCAGCAGTAGGGGTTCGCGCACAGATACGCAGTATTTT.

The chain combines TRBV2 with TRBJ2-1; D remains ambiguous. The germline V gene has CDR1 SNHLY and CDR2 FYNNEI. Deletions cut 0 bases from V and 4 bases from J, with 7 bases between. The CDR3 has 14 amino acids. The DNA for the CDR3 is TGTGCCAGCAGTGAAGCGCTACGTTACAATGAGCAGTTCTTC. Translating it yields CASSEALRYNEQFF. Full variable domain (outside the CDR3, taken from reference TRBV2 and TRBJ2-1): EPEVTQTPSHQVTQMGQEVILRCVPISNHLYFYWYRQILGQKVEFLVSFYNNEISEKSEIFDDQFSVERPDGSNFTLKIRSTKLEDSAMYFCASSEALRYNEQFFGPGTRLTVL.

In nucleotides, the CDR3 is TGTGCCAGCAGCGCCACCCGACAGGGCCCCTACGAGCAGTACTTC. This sequence encodes CASSATRQGPYEQYF. The rearrangement joins TRBV5-6 to TRBJ2-7, with 7 bases that match TRBD1. Germline V gives CDR1 SGHDT, CDR2 YYEEEE. The V gene end was trimmed by 4 bases and the J gene end by 2 bases; junction bases not matched to a gene: 9. The CDR3 extends over 15 amino acids.

The V call is TRBV29-1, the J call TRBJ1-1; TRBD1 agrees at 9 bases. CDR1 and CDR2 from the germline V gene are SQVTM and ANQGSEA. With 2 bases clipped from V and 1 base from J, the junction kept 2 bases outside the gene matches. The CDR3 has 14 residues. The CDR3 coding sequence is TGCAGCGTTGAACAGGGACAGGGGAACACTGAAGCTTTCTTT. Encoded protein: CSVEQGQGNTEAFF.

The CDR3 DNA reads as TGTGCCAGTTTCAGGGGGGCGGATCAGCCCCAGCATTTT. Its protein product is CASFRGADQPQHF. The chain employs TRBV6-5 and TRBJ1-5, with TRBD1 matching over 7 bases. Germline CDR1 is MNHEY and CDR2 is SVGAGI. CDR3 size: 13 residues. The junction had 7 bases not matched to a gene; V was cut back by 9 bases and J by 5 bases.

V usage is TRBV30 and J usage is TRBJ1-5; 8 bases align to TRBD1. The CDR3 is 16 residues long. Looked up from germline, CDR1 is GTSNPN and CDR2 is SVGIG (reference sequence). V dropped 0 bases and J dropped 4; count of bases not matched to a gene: 8. CDR3 coding DNA: TGTGCCTGGAGTGTACTCCATCAGGGGGCTAATCAGCCCCAGCATTTT. It specifies CAWSVLHQGANQPQHF.

Only one count was recorded for this clone. This chain uses TRBV19 with TRBJ1-1; tentative D call: TRBD1 (6 bases). CDR1 is LNHDA, CDR2 SQIVND, per germline (reference sequence). V was shortened by 7 bases and J by 3 bases, with 9 bases between the two germline ends. There are 12 residues in the CDR3. CDR3 protein: CASKQGYTEAFF. The CDR3 bases are TGTGCCAGTAAGCAGGGGTACACTGAAGCTTTCTTT.

This chain uses TRBV7-8 with TRBJ2-5; 9 bases align to TRBD2. After removal of 5 bases from V and 3 bases from J, the junction contained 4 bases not matched to a gene. Germline loops: CDR1 SGHVS, CDR2 FQNEAQ. CDR3 length equals 14 residues. CDR3 protein: CASSPLAGEETQYF. CDR3 nucleotide sequence: TGTGCCAGCAGCCCCTTAGCGGGGGAAGAGACCCAGTACTTC.

This chain uses TRBV6-5 with TRBJ1-5; 7 bases are shared with TRBD1. The length of the CDR3 is 14 residues. CDR1 MNHEY and CDR2 SVGAGI come from the germline V gene. Unmatched junction bases numbered 3, after V lost 7 bases and J lost 0 bases. The CDR3 is CASTGTDSNQPQHF. The CDR3 DNA is TGTGCCAGCACCGGGACAGATAGCAATCAGCCCCAGCATTTT.

This clone has a single count. This chain uses TRBV25-1 with TRBJ1-3, with D tentatively TRBD1 (5 bases). CDR3 length: 14 amino acids. V was shortened by 2 bases and J by 2 bases, with 7 bases between the two germline ends. Germline loops: CDR1 MGHDK, CDR2 SYGVNS. The CDR3 region is CASSEGRAGNTIYF. The CDR3 nucleotides read TGTGCCAGCAGTGAAGGCAGGGCTGGAAACACCATATATTTT.

CDR3 in amino acids: CACRGAGELFF. The CDR3, as DNA: TGTGCCTGCCGCGGGGCCGGGGAGCTGTTTTTT. The V call is TRBV19, the J call TRBJ2-2; weak D call: TRBD2 (6 bases). CDR3 length: 11 residues. V lost 11 bases to trimming and J lost 6 bases, with 10 bases between them. The germline CDR1 and CDR2 sequences are LNHDA and SQIVND (reference sequence).

V is TRBV7-3 and J is TRBJ2-1; perhaps TRBD2 as D (6 bases). Germline-derived CDR1 and CDR2 are SGHTA and FQGTGA. The length of the CDR3 is 13 residues. V dropped 8 bases and J dropped 2 bases, with 10 bases sitting between them. DNA for the CDR3: TGTGCCAGCGGAAGCGGGCCCTACAATGAGCAGTTCTTC. Encoded protein: CASGSGPYNEQFF. The variable domain in full, with the rest retrieved from reference TRBV7-3 and TRBJ2-1, is GAGVSQTPSNKVTEKGKYVELRCDPISGHTALYWYRQSLGQGPEFLIYFQGTGAADDSGLPNDRFFAVRPEGSVSTLKIQRTERGDSAVYLCASGSGPYNEQFFGPGTRLTVL.

The V gene is TRBV10-3, the J gene TRBJ2-7; 11 positions agree with TRBD2. CDR1 and CDR2 from the germline V gene are ENHRY and SYGVKD. V was clipped by 6 bases and J by 3 bases; unmatched bases: 4. CDR3 size: 14 residues. The CDR3 DNA is TGTGCCATCAGGGGACTAGCGGACAACTACGAGCAGTACTTC. Translating gives CAIRGLADNYEQYF.

This clone was seen only a few times. The gene calls are TRBV6-5 and TRBJ2-2, with unresolved D. CDR1 is MNHEY, CDR2 SVGAGI, per germline. The CDR3 has 14 amino acids. The ends were cut back, 4 bases at V and 0 bases at J, with 6 bases in the middle. CDR3 in DNA: TGTGCCAGCAGTTTGTCCTCGAACACCGGGGAGCTGTTTTTT. It specifies CASSLSSNTGELFF.

The J gene is TRBJ2-7, the V gene TRBV2, with 9 nucleotides matching TRBD1. This CDR3 is built from 14 residues. V shed 6 bases and J 5 bases; nucleotides not matched to a gene: 8. The V gene's germline CDR1 is SNHLY and CDR2 FYNNEI. CDR3 bases: TGTGCCAGCAGCAGAGACAGGGGGATGAACGAGCAGTACTTC. This translates into CASSRDRGMNEQYF.

The V and J genes are TRBV28 and TRBJ2-1; 9 bases align to TRBD1. Germline V gene data show CDR1 as MDHEN and CDR2 as SYDVKM. The CDR3 has 14 residues. The V gene end was trimmed by 7 bases and the J gene end by 3 bases; junction bases not matched to a gene: 4. CDR3 DNA: TGTGCCAGCATTTGGACAGGGGTCTACAATGAGCAGTTCTTC. It is translated as CASIWTGVYNEQFF.

J is TRBJ1-2 and V is TRBV7-9; the match to TRBD1 covers 9 bases. V lost 2 bases and J lost 5; bases outside the gene matches: 6. The CDR3 totals 15 residues. Germline CDR1 reads SEHNR; CDR2 reads FQNEAQ (reference sequence). The CDR3 sequence is CASSLREDRGYGYTF. DNA of the CDR3: TGTGCCAGCAGCTTACGCGAGGACAGGGGTTATGGCTACACCTTC.